This entry lists 13 T cell receptor beta chains sequenced from one sample in a study of blood T cell repertoires in COVID-19 (dated by TCRdb to 2019 to 2021). The library was made by the immunoSEQ multiplex PCR assay. What TCRdb holds here is the immuneACCESS table cut down to in-frame rearrangements. Part of the clones is not present; checked against another copy, under half of the missing clones reflect an unresolved V gene, and the others are unexplained. The sample has roughly 260,000 clones on record, more than 90% of them singletons. Approximately 2.5% of the sample goes to the ten largest clones. The specimen sequenced was peripheral blood. These receptors all stem from a person aged 18-35 years with COVID-19, enrolled during active disease.

This sequence joins TRBV4-2 and TRBJ2-1, with D tentatively TRBD2 (5 bases). CDR3 length equals 12 residues. V lost 1 base to trimming and J lost 9 bases, with 7 bases between them. Germline values: CDR1 LGHNA, CDR2 YNFKEQ. CDR3 in amino acids: CASSQGSGEQFF. CDR3 DNA: TGTGCCAGCAGCCAAGGAAGCGGTGAGCAGTTCTTC.

This clone was recorded only once. The chain couples TRBV10-2 to TRBJ2-4, with D perhaps TRBD2 (6 bases). V was clipped by 7 bases and J by 3 bases, with 13 bases between them. Germline lookup yields CDR1 WSHSY and CDR2 SAAADI. CDR3 length equals 14 residues. CDR3 nucleotides: TGCGCCAGCACACTGGGGGGAGGCAAAAACATTCAGTACTTC. The encoded protein is CASTLGGGKNIQYF.

This chain uses TRBV13 with TRBJ1-2; 7 bases agree with TRBD1. The trim removed 5 bases at V and 4 bases at J, leaving 7 bases unmatched. The CDR3 runs 14 residues. In germline, CDR1 is PRHDT, CDR2 FYEKMQ (reference sequence). CDR3 bases: TGTGCCAGCAGCGAAAGGGACAGCAGCTATGGCTACACCTTC. Translated: CASSERDSSYGYTF.

The rearrangement joins TRBV5-1 to TRBJ2-2, with 7 bases that match TRBD1. Unmatched junction bases numbered 5, after V lost 0 bases and J lost 6 bases. The CDR3 runs 15 residues. The germline V gene encodes CDR1 SGHRS and CDR2 YFSETQ. This CDR3 is CASSLEYQGAGELFF. Here the CDR3 DNA reads TGCGCCAGCAGCTTGGAGTACCAGGGGGCCGGGGAGCTGTTTTTT.

The gene calls are TRBV4-2 and TRBJ1-1; D gene ambiguous. V lost 0 bases to trimming and J lost 5 bases, with 7 bases between them. The CDR3 is made up of 13 amino acids. CDR1 LGHNA and CDR2 YNFKEQ come from the germline V gene. The CDR3 DNA follows: TGTGCCAGCAGCCAAGAGCGGGTTACTGAAGCTTTCTTT. Translation: CASSQERVTEAFF.

The chain links TRBV19 to TRBJ2-5, with 7 bases identical to TRBD1. V shed 1 base and J 5 bases; nucleotides not matched to a gene: 16. The CDR3 loop spans 18 amino acids. Germline V lookup: CDR1 LNHDA, CDR2 SQIVND (reference sequence). The CDR3 reads CASSIGPGQRLAGETQYF. The CDR3 DNA reads TGTGCCAGTAGTATAGGGCCGGGACAGAGGCTTGCAGGGGAGACCCAGTACTTC.

The chain employs TRBV13 and TRBJ1-2, with 7 bases that match TRBD1. V lost 0 bases and J lost 4; bases outside the gene matches: 5. Germline CDR1 PRHDT, CDR2 FYEKMQ (reference sequence). CDR3 length equals 15 residues. CDR3 nucleotides: TGTGCCAGCAGCTTAGGACTAGGGGGCGGCTATGGCTACACCTTC. This translates into CASSLGLGGGYGYTF.

This clone showed up just once. The chain joins TRBV5-5 to TRBJ1-1; D is unclear. Trimming removed 4 bases from V and 1 base from J, with 11 bases in between. The CDR3 runs to 14 residues. Germline V gives CDR1 SGHKS, CDR2 YYEKEE (reference sequence). CDR3 residues: CASSPSPGNTEAFF. The CDR3 DNA reads as TGTGCCAGCAGCCCAAGCCCGGGGAACACTGAAGCTTTCTTT.

This chain uses TRBV11-2 with TRBJ2-3; D unclear. CDR1 and CDR2 (germline): SGHAT, FQNNGV. V was shortened by 10 bases and J by 6 bases, with 11 bases between the two germline ends. This CDR3 is built from 11 residues. CDR3 DNA sequence: TGTGCCACCCTTTACGGGGATACGCAGTATTTT. Translated: CATLYGDTQYF.

This chain uses TRBV19 with TRBJ2-1, with 11 bases that match TRBD2. With 9 bases clipped from V and 4 bases from J, the junction kept 5 bases outside the gene matches. This CDR3 spans 14 amino acids. Germline values: CDR1 LNHDA, CDR2 SQIVND (reference sequence). The CDR3 DNA follows: TGTGCCAGCCGACTAGCGGGGACTTACAATGAGCAGTTCTTC. Translation: CASRLAGTYNEQFF.

The chain combines TRBV6-2 or TRBV6-3 with TRBJ1-3; 8 nucleotides align to TRBD1. Germline trimming cut 6 bases from V and 3 bases from J; bases unmatched to any gene: 7. CDR3 size: 15 residues. Looked up from germline, CDR1 is MNHEY and CDR2 is SVGEGT. This CDR3 reads CASSMGQVFGNTIYF. The DNA of the CDR3 is TGTGCCAGCAGCATGGGACAGGTTTTTGGAAACACCATATATTTT.

This clone appeared a single time. CDR3 residues: CASSPAFGDRVPYEQYF. CDR3 bases: TGTGCCAGCAGTCCTGCTTTCGGGGACAGGGTCCCCTACGAGCAGTACTTC. The V gene is TRBV6-6, the J gene TRBJ2-7, with TRBD1 matching 9 bases. V was pared by 5 bases and J by 2 bases, with 13 bases of the junction left unmatched. This CDR3 is built from 17 residues. Germline V gives CDR1 MNHNY, CDR2 SVGAGI (reference sequence).

This clone has just one count. The chain uses TRBV6-5 and TRBJ2-7, with D perhaps TRBD1 (5 bases). Germline CDR1 MNHEY, CDR2 SVGAGI. This CDR3 comprises 14 residues. Trimming stripped 5 bases from V and 5 bases from J, with 16 bases between. CDR3: CASSLLGAGNEQYF. The CDR3 coding sequence is TGTGCCAGCAGTCTCCTTGGGGCTGGCAACGAGCAGTACTTC.